This T cell receptor (beta chain) was identified during a study of CD8 T cells in ankylosing spondylitis. Study findings and constraints: CD8+ by phenotype, disease-linked clones were relatively rare in peripheral blood. A motif in TCR beta, a set of under ten highly homologous variants, appeared characteristic of ankylosing spondylitis blood. Reportedly, disease-linked clones are significantly enriched in ankylosing spondylitis patients' matched synovial fluid.

In its sample, this clonotype was seen many times. Antigen specificity is unknown. MiXCR, run by TCRdb on the 5' RACE reads, gives a single entry per CDR3 protein. This sample has over 110,000 distinct CDR3 sequences, with 7% to 10% found just once. CDR1 is MNHEY and CDR2 is SVGEGT in the germline V gene. CDR3 size: 14 residues. Trimming shortened V by 2 bases and J by 2 bases, and 10 bases separated the two germline ends. This clonotype originated in a male donor with ankylosing spondylitis. This chain connects TRBV6-2 or TRBV6-3 to TRBJ2-7; TRBD2 is a possible D gene (5 bases). The specimen was synovial fluid, either unsorted or a sorted T cell fraction (not recorded which). CDR3 nucleotide sequence: TGTGCCAGCAGTTACCTCGAGGGAACCTACGAGCAGTACTTC. Residues: CASSYLEGTYEQYF.